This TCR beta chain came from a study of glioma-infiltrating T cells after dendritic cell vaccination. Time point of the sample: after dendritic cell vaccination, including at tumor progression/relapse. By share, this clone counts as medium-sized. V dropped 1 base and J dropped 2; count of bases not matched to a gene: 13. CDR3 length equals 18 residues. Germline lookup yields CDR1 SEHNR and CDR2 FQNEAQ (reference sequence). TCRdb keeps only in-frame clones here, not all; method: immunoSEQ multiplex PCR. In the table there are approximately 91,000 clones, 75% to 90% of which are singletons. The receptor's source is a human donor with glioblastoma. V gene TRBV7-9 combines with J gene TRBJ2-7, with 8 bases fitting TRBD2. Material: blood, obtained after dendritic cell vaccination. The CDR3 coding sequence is TGTGCCAGCAGCTTAGTCGGGGGGGGGCCCGAAGGAACCTACGAGCAGTACTTC. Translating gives CASSLVGGGPEGTYEQYF. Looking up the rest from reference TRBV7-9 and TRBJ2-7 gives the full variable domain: DTGVSQNPRHKITKRGQNVTFRCDPISEHNRLYWYRQTLGQGPEFLTYFQNEAQLEKSRLLSDRFSAERPKGSFSTLEIQRTEQGDSAMYLCASSLVGGGPEGTYEQYFGPGTRLTVT.